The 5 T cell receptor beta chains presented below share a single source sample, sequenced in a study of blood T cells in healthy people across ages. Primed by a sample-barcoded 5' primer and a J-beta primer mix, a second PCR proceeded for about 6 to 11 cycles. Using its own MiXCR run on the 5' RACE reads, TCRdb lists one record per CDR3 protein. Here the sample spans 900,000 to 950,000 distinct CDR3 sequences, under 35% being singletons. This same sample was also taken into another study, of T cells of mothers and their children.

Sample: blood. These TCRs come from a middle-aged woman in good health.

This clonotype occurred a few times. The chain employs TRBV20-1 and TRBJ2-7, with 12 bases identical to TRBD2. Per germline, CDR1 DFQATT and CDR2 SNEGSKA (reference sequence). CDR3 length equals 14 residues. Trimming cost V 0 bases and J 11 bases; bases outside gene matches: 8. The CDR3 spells CSARELDRTSGEYF. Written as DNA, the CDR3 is TGCAGTGCTAGAGAGTTAGATCGGACTAGCGGGGAGTACTTC.

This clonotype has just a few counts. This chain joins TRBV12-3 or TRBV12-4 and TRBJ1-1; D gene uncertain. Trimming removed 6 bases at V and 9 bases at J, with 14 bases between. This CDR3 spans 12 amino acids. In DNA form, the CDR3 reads TGTGCCAGCAGCCCTCCGGTGACCCAAGCTTTCTTT. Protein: CASSPPVTQAFF.

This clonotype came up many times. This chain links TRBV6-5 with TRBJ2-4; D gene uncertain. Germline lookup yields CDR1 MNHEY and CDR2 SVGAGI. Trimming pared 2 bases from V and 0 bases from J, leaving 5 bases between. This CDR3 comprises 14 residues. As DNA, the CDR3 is TGTGCCAGCAGTTACGGAGTAGCCAAAAACATTCAGTACTTC. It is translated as CASSYGVAKNIQYF.

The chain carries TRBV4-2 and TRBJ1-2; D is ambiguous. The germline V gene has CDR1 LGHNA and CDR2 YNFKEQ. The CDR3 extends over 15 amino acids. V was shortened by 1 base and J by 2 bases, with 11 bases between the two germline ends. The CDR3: CASSQGGTANYGYTF. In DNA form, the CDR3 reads TGTGCCAGCAGCCAAGGCGGTACGGCAAACTATGGCTACACCTTC.

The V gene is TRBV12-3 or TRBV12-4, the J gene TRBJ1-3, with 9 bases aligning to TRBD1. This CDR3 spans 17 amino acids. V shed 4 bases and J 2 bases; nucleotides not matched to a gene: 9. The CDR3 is CASSSGYTGGTGNTIYF. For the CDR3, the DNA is TGTGCCAGCAGTTCAGGGTACACAGGGGGCACTGGAAACACCATATATTTT.